The rows below give T cell receptor beta chains drawn from one sample of a study of T cells in Graves' hyperthyroidism and ophthalmopathy. TCRdb independently ran MiXCR on the multiplex PCR reads; one entry per CDR3 protein. This sample has some 620,000 distinct CDR3 sequences; 15% to 20% occur once, and the top ten carry around 4%. The sequencing sample was made of blood. The source is a woman in her 30s with Graves' hyperthyroidism. CDR3s include the opening cysteine and the closing phenylalanine or tryptophan. D genes are given only for firm matches. Clone size appears in some rows only: once, few, many, or a class for an expanded clone.

CDR3 DNA,CDR3 protein,clone size,J gene,V gene,D gene
TGTGCCAGCAGTTCCGACGGCCGGCCCCAGCATTTT,CASSSDGRPQHF,few,TRBJ1-5,TRBV28,.
TGTGCCAGTAATACGGCAGGGGGTTTGAGTCAGCCCCAGCATTTT,CASNTAGGLSQPQHF,.,TRBJ1-5,TRBV19,TRBD1
TGTGCCAGCAAAGGACAGGGGAACGAGCAGTACTTC,CASKGQGNEQYF,many,TRBJ2-7,TRBV11-2,TRBD1
TGTGCCAGCAGTGACGGAGGGAGTGGCTACACCTTC,CASSDGGSGYTF,many,TRBJ1-2,TRBV12-3/TRBV12-4,.
TGTGCCAGCTCACCACTGTGGGGGAACACCGGGGAGCTGTTTTTT,CASSPLWGNTGELFF,.,TRBJ2-2,TRBV18,.
TGCAGTGCTAGAAAGACCGGGACAGGAGCATACGAGCAGTACTTC,CSARKTGTGAYEQYF,few,TRBJ2-7,TRBV20-1,TRBD1
TGTGCCAGCAGCCAAGTCTTTGCAACTAATGAAAAACTGTTTTTT,CASSQVFATNEKLFF,many,TRBJ1-4,TRBV3-1,.
TGTGCCAGCAGCCAACTTAGCCGCTACGAGCAGTACTTC,CASSQLSRYEQYF,few,TRBJ2-7,TRBV4-2,.
TGTGCCTGGACCCCGACAGGTTCGGTTGGCTACACCTTC,CAWTPTGSVGYTF,.,TRBJ1-2,TRBV30,.
TGCAGTGCTAGGGGACGCTATGGCTACACCTTC,CSARGRYGYTF,few,TRBJ1-2,TRBV20-1,.
TGCGCCAGCAGCGTAAAGAGAGCCTGGTCCTACGAGCAGTACTTC,CASSVKRAWSYEQYF,.,TRBJ2-7,TRBV5-1,.
TGTGCCTGGAGTGGGGTTAATGAGCAGTTCTTC,CAWSGVNEQFF,many,TRBJ2-1,TRBV30,.
TGTGCCAGCCAGGACAGGGGGCCTCAGCCCCAGCATTTT,CASQDRGPQPQHF,.,TRBJ1-5,TRBV12-3/TRBV12-4,TRBD1